These 18 T cell receptor beta chains originate from one sample sequenced in a study of blood T cell repertoires in COVID-19 (TCRdb year 2020). The protocol used for the library was the immunoSEQ multiplex PCR assay. Imported from immuneACCESS, the table was reduced by TCRdb to in-frame sequences with V and J called. These copies leave out some clones; in studies compared against another copy, an unresolved V gene accounts for under half, and the cause of the remainder is not known. In this sample the table shows roughly 250,000 clones, around 87% of which occur a single time. Jointly, the top ten make up 1.6% of the sample. Specimen: PBMCs or T cells enriched from blood (not recorded which). The receptors were gathered from a woman between 50 and 59 years old who had recovered from COVID-19.

This chain uses TRBV7-2 with TRBJ2-7, with D possibly being TRBD2 (6 bases). The germline V and J ends were trimmed by 5 bases and 6 bases, with 20 bases remaining between them. The CDR3 consists of 15 residues. Germline assignment: CDR1 SGHTA and CDR2 FQGNSA. The CDR3 is CASSLYRTIFFEQYF. CDR3 coding DNA: TGTGCCAGCAGCCTTTACCGGACTATCTTTTTCGAGCAGTACTTC. Looking up the rest from reference TRBV7-2 and TRBJ2-7 gives the full variable domain: GAGVSQSPSNKVTEKGKDVELRCDPISGHTALYWYRQSLGQGLEFLIYFQGNSAPDKSGLPSDRFSAERTGGSVSTLTIQRTQQEDSAVYLCASSLYRTIFFEQYFGPGTRLTVT.

The chain recombines TRBV11-2 with TRBJ1-4; a possible D gene is TRBD1 (5 bases). Germline lookup yields CDR1 SGHAT and CDR2 FQNNGV. Trimming removed 4 bases from V and 3 bases from J, with 12 bases in between. This CDR3 has 15 residues. The CDR3 region has the DNA TGTGCCAGCAGCTCTCGGACATACTCTAATGAAAAACTGTTTTTT. This gives the protein CASSSRTYSNEKLFF.

The chain uses TRBV28 and TRBJ2-5; 7 nucleotides match TRBD2. V dropped 3 bases and J dropped 2; count of bases not matched to a gene: 9. From germline, CDR1 is MDHEN and CDR2 SYDVKM. CDR3 size: 16 residues. Here the CDR3 reads CASSFSSGPGQETQYF. CDR3 sequence (DNA): TGTGCCAGCAGTTTCTCTAGCGGCCCGGGGCAAGAGACCCAGTACTTC.

V usage is TRBV14 and J usage is TRBJ2-5; 10 bases map to TRBD2. There are 18 residues in the CDR3. Trimming cost V 3 bases and J 5 bases; bases outside gene matches: 15. In germline, CDR1 is SGHDN, CDR2 FVKESK. The CDR3 region has the DNA TGTGCCAGCAGCCATATTCGAGGGGCTAGCGGGAGTTACGAGACCCAGTACTTC. Translating it yields CASSHIRGASGSYETQYF.

This sequence joins TRBV10-2 and TRBJ2-2; maybe TRBD1 (5 bases). CDR1 and CDR2 from the germline V gene are WSHSY and SAAADI. Deletions cut 7 bases from V and 0 bases from J, with 9 bases between. The CDR3 contains 14 residues. The DNA for the CDR3 is TGCGCCAGCACAGGGTCCGCGAACACCGGGGAGCTGTTTTTT. As protein: CASTGSANTGELFF.

J is TRBJ2-2 and V is TRBV7-2; 8 nucleotides line up with TRBD1. Germline V lookup: CDR1 SGHTA, CDR2 FQGNSA. The V and J ends lost 5 bases and 7 bases, in that order; junction bases with no gene match: 6. CDR3 size: 14 residues. The CDR3 here is CASSTRTGIGELFF. CDR3 coding DNA: TGTGCCAGCAGCACGAGGACAGGGATCGGGGAGCTGTTTTTT.

The genes are TRBV10-3 and TRBJ1-6, with D tentatively TRBD1 (6 bases). The ends were cut back, 7 bases at V and 7 bases at J, with 11 bases in the middle. The CDR3 runs 13 residues. Germline V gene sequence: CDR1 ENHRY, CDR2 SYGVKD. In DNA, the CDR3 is TGTGCCATCAAAAGGGACACAAATTCACCCCTCCACTTT. Encoded protein: CAIKRDTNSPLHF.

The chain links TRBV4-2 to TRBJ1-4, with D unclear. This CDR3 spans 18 amino acids. Between the trimmed V and J ends, which lost 0 bases and 6 bases, there was a span of 20 bases. Per the germline V gene, CDR1 is LGHNA and CDR2 is YNFKEQ. CDR3 protein: CASSQEVLLEGAYEKLFF. CDR3 in DNA: TGTGCCAGCAGCCAAGAAGTCCTCCTGGAGGGAGCCTATGAAAAACTGTTTTTT.

This sequence joins TRBV7-9 and TRBJ2-7; no reliable D call. V lost 5 bases, J lost 6 bases, and 8 bases lay in between. The CDR3 covers 11 residues. Per germline, CDR1 SEHNR and CDR2 FQNEAQ (reference sequence). As DNA, the CDR3 is TGTGCCAGCAGCATGATGCGCGAGCAGTACTTC. Protein product: CASSMMREQYF.

The chain employs TRBV5-1 and TRBJ2-7; D gene uncertain. This CDR3 spans 11 amino acids. CDR1 and CDR2 from the germline V gene are SGHRS and YFSETQ. Trimming stripped 5 bases from V and 2 bases from J, with 5 bases between. This CDR3 reads CASRGTYEQYF. In nucleotides, the CDR3 is TGCGCCAGCAGGGGCACCTACGAGCAGTACTTC.

V is TRBV11-3 and J is TRBJ2-3; 9 nucleotides line up with TRBD1. The CDR3 consists of 15 residues. In germline, CDR1 is SGHNT, CDR2 YENEEA. The V gene end was trimmed by 3 bases and the J gene end by 4 bases; junction bases not matched to a gene: 5. The chain's CDR3 is CASSLGGTGSDTQYF. CDR3 sequence (DNA): TGTGCCAGCAGCTTGGGTGGGACAGGGTCAGATACGCAGTATTTT.

The V call is TRBV2, the J call TRBJ1-5; TRBD1 matches 7 bases. This CDR3 comprises 15 residues. Germline lookup yields CDR1 SNHLY and CDR2 FYNNEI. Unmatched junction bases numbered 8, after V lost 6 bases and J lost 3 bases. The CDR3 sequence is CASRQGTVPNQPQHF. DNA for the CDR3: TGTGCCAGCAGACAAGGGACAGTTCCCAATCAGCCCCAGCATTTT. The full variable domain, completed using reference TRBV2 and TRBJ1-5, is EPEVTQTPSHQVTQMGQEVILRCVPISNHLYFYWYRQILGQKVEFLVSFYNNEISEKSEIFDDQFSVERPDGSNFTLKIRSTKLEDSAMYFCASRQGTVPNQPQHFGDGTRLSIL.

This clone showed up just once. The chain uses TRBV6-5 and TRBJ2-7; perhaps TRBD2 as D (5 bases). The CDR3 runs 13 residues. V gave up 7 bases and J gave up 2 bases, with 12 bases separating them. Germline lookup yields CDR1 MNHEY and CDR2 SVGAGI. DNA of the CDR3: TGTGCCAGCACCCCCCGGGGAGCCTACGAGCAGTACTTC. As protein: CASTPRGAYEQYF.

CDR3 DNA: TGTGCCAGCAGTTCAGACCCACAGTTTCTGCAGTTCTTC. This encodes CASSSDPQFLQFF. This chain uses TRBV6-5 with TRBJ2-1, with unresolved D. Germline CDR1 MNHEY, CDR2 SVGAGI. Trimming took 4 bases from V and 12 from J, leaving 16 bases between them. The CDR3 has 13 amino acids.

The V and J genes are TRBV29-1 and TRBJ2-7, with 8 nucleotides matching TRBD2. J lost 5 bases, V lost 7 bases, and 7 bases had no gene match. CDR3 length equals 12 residues. Germline assignment: CDR1 SQVTM and CDR2 ANQGSEA. The CDR3 loop reads CSARTSSNEQYF. CDR3 DNA: TGCAGCGCCCGGACTAGCAGTAACGAGCAGTACTTC.

CDR3 nucleotides: TGTGCCAGTAGTATCACTAGCGGGAGGGCCGAGCAGTTCTTC. This sequence encodes CASSITSGRAEQFF. The chain recombines TRBV19 with TRBJ2-1; 13 bases are shared with TRBD2. CDR3 size: 14 residues. V lost 3 bases, J lost 10 bases, and 3 bases stayed unmatched. Germline CDR1 LNHDA, CDR2 SQIVND (reference sequence). The variable domain in full, with the rest retrieved from reference TRBV19 and TRBJ2-1, is DGGITQSPKYLFRKEGQNVTLSCEQNLNHDAMYWYRQDPGQGLRLIYYSQIVNDFQKGDIAEGYSVSREKKESFPLTVTSAQKNPTAFYLCASSITSGRAEQFFGPGTRLTVL.

The table lists this clone with a few counts. Relative to the germline gene, one junction end is altered; a read error may explain this. The genes are TRBV28 and TRBJ1-2; D unresolved. Germline V gene sequence: CDR1 MDHEN, CDR2 SYDVKM. This CDR3 comprises 13 residues. The CDR3 nucleotides read TGTGCCAGCAGTTTTAATCGGGTGGAAACCGGGGTCTTC. This codes for CASSFNRVETGVF.

The CDR3 region is CASRTYRGRVYEQYF. CDR3 coding DNA: TGTGCCAGCAGAACTTACAGGGGGAGAGTCTACGAGCAGTACTTC. This rearrangement joins TRBV5-6 to TRBJ2-7; TRBD1 aligns across 8 bases. The CDR3 runs 15 residues. Trimming cost V 5 bases and J 3 bases; bases outside gene matches: 10. Per germline, CDR1 SGHDT and CDR2 YYEEEE.